This T cell receptor beta chain was documented in a study of blood T cell repertoires in COVID-19. For the study at large: Some COVID-19 samples were acute and others convalescent; all came from the United States, Italy and Spain. T cells, B-cell-depleted T cells, or PBMCs supplied cDNA or gDNA.

Sequenced by immunoSEQ multiplex PCR; TCRdb stores in-frame clones only, minus some. The sample holds 300,000 to 400,000 clones, around 82% seen once. With 6 bases removed from V and 3 bases from J, the gap between germline ends came to 11 bases. Looked up from germline, CDR1 is MNHNY and CDR2 is SVGAGI (reference sequence). The CDR3 runs to 14 residues. This chain joins TRBV6-6 and TRBJ1-4; D unresolved. Input material: peripheral blood. The sequence came from a man aged 25-45 years with active or convalescent COVID-19. The chain's CDR3 is CASRTRVSNEKLFF. The CDR3 coding sequence is TGTGCCAGCAGAACCCGGGTCTCTAATGAAAAACTGTTTTTT.